Listed here are 15 T cell receptor beta chains from one sample, sequenced in a study of identical twins (dated by TCRdb to between 2015 and 2016). Receptor libraries were prepared by 5' RACE. Sequencing used an Illumina HiSeq 2000. TCRdb handled the public reads itself, with Q25 trimming in fastp and clone calling in MiXCR, and kept productive beta chains. Identical CDR3 proteins give one entry, which carries the most common genes and DNA. This sample gives about 700,000 distinct CDR3 sequences in total; about 9.4% of them show up just once. Jointly, the top ten make up roughly 0.97% of the sample. The sample was also linked to a second study, of yellow fever vaccine responses in identical twins.

Sample: PBMCs. The receptors were gathered from a woman under 30 in good health.

This clonotype was detected only a few times. The chain uses TRBV7-2 and TRBJ2-1; 13 nucleotides match TRBD2. Germline CDR1 and CDR2: SGHTA and FQGNSA. The CDR3 extends over 16 amino acids. The V and J ends lost 3 bases and 10 bases, in that order; junction bases with no gene match: 9. CDR3 bases: TGTGCCAGCAGCTTCCCGGGACTAGCGGGGTCCGTAGAGCAGTTCTTC. Translated, it gives CASSFPGLAGSVEQFF.

This clonotype was counted between two and nine times. The gene calls are TRBV20-1 and TRBJ2-1; no clear D gene. V was cut by 1 base and J by 6 bases, with 31 bases left in between. Looked up from germline, CDR1 is DFQATT and CDR2 is SNEGSKA (reference sequence). This CDR3 comprises 20 residues. CDR3: CSARGSWQFSLSPGRNEQFF. CDR3 sequence (DNA): TGCAGTGCTAGAGGTTCTTGGCAGTTCAGCCTTTCTCCCGGACGCAATGAGCAGTTCTTC.

The chain employs TRBV13 and TRBJ2-2; 7 bases align to TRBD2. Germline assignment: CDR1 PRHDT and CDR2 FYEKMQ (reference sequence). The length of the CDR3 is 22 residues. The V gene end was trimmed by 8 bases and the J gene end by 0 bases; junction bases not matched to a gene: 27. The chain's CDR3 is CASGPIMGLPWGGGTNTGELFF. In nucleotides, the CDR3 is TGTGCCAGCGGCCCAATAATGGGACTCCCGTGGGGGGGGGGAACGAACACCGGGGAGCTGTTTTTT.

The chain has TRBV4-3 and TRBJ1-4; the match to TRBD1 covers 9 bases. Germline V gene data show CDR1 as LGHNA and CDR2 as YSLEER. The CDR3 consists of 16 residues. V shed 0 bases and J 5 bases; nucleotides not matched to a gene: 4. CDR3 sequence: CASSQDLGTGNEKLFF. CDR3 bases: TGCGCCAGCAGCCAAGACCTCGGGACAGGGAATGAAAAACTGTTTTTT.

This clonotype showed up many times. The V gene is TRBV7-9, the J gene TRBJ2-1; 10 nucleotides align to TRBD2. J gave up 9 bases and V 6 bases, and 8 bases lay outside the gene matches. In germline, CDR1 is SEHNR, CDR2 FQNEAQ (reference sequence). CDR3 length: 14 amino acids. As DNA, the CDR3 is TGTGCCAGCAGACAAGCGGGAGGGCCTTCTGAGCAGTTCTTC. It translates to CASRQAGGPSEQFF.

The rearrangement links TRBV15 to TRBJ2-1; 11 nucleotides match TRBD1. The CDR3 length is 15 residues. V lost 5 bases, J lost 6 bases, and 6 bases stayed unmatched. Germline values: CDR1 LNHNV, CDR2 YYDKDF (reference sequence). The CDR3 DNA is TGTGCCACCAGCCCCCGGGGGACAGGGGGCAATGAGCAGTTCTTC. Encoded protein: CATSPRGTGGNEQFF.

This clonotype turned up a few times. The J gene is TRBJ2-1, the V gene TRBV7-2; D perhaps matches TRBD2 (6 bases). V lost 1 base to trimming and J lost 3 bases, with 10 bases between them. This CDR3 region has 15 residues. Germline V gives CDR1 SGHTA, CDR2 FQGNSA. The CDR3: CASSLESGVYNEQFF. The DNA of the CDR3 is TGTGCCAGCAGCTTAGAATCGGGAGTCTACAATGAGCAGTTCTTC.

This clonotype was counted many times. The V and J genes are TRBV20-1 and TRBJ2-1, with 8 bases aligning to TRBD2. The CDR3 spans 16 residues. Germline values: CDR1 DFQATT, CDR2 SNEGSKA (reference sequence). V lost 3 bases, J lost 2 bases, and 9 bases stayed unmatched. The CDR3 DNA is TGCAGTGCTAGGAACCTACTAGCGGTAACCTACAATGAGCAGTTCTTC. This translates into CSARNLLAVTYNEQFF.

This chain joins TRBV5-6 and TRBJ2-7; 9 nucleotides agree with TRBD2. Unmatched junction bases numbered 9, after V lost 2 bases and J lost 3 bases. The germline gives CDR1 SGHDT, CDR2 YYEEEE. The CDR3 sequence is 16 residues long. CDR3 nucleotide sequence: TGTGCCAGCAGCTTCGTAGCGGGAGCAGGGGGCTACGAGCAGTACTTC. Its protein product is CASSFVAGAGGYEQYF.

This clonotype came up a few times. The chain joins TRBV2 to TRBJ2-1, with no clear D. The length of the CDR3 is 13 residues. V was pared by 7 bases and J by 2 bases, with 9 bases between. Germline CDR1 SNHLY, CDR2 FYNNEI. CDR3 in amino acids: CASMRTTYNEQFF. Here the CDR3 DNA reads TGTGCCAGCATGAGAACGACCTACAATGAGCAGTTCTTC.

This clonotype was counted a few times. The chain employs TRBV5-1 and TRBJ2-5, with D possibly being TRBD2 (6 bases). V shed 0 bases and J shed 7 bases, with 10 bases lying between them. The CDR3 sequence is 13 residues long. Germline-derived CDR1 and CDR2 are SGHRS and YFSETQ. CDR3 in amino acids: CASSLERAGTQYF. CDR3 sequence (DNA): TGCGCCAGCAGCTTGGAGCGGGCCGGGACCCAGTACTTC.

This clonotype was recorded many times. This rearrangement joins TRBV6-1 to TRBJ2-2; 11 bases are a match to TRBD2. Per the germline V gene, CDR1 is MNHNS and CDR2 is SASEGT. This CDR3 spans 17 amino acids. Trimming at V came to 8 bases and at J to 3 bases, leaving 11 bases not matched to a gene. CDR3 residues: CASSMIAGGPDTGELFF. DNA for the CDR3: TGTGCCAGCTCGATGATAGCGGGAGGGCCTGACACCGGGGAGCTGTTTTTT.

The chain recombines TRBV12-3 or TRBV12-4 with TRBJ2-7; 9 nucleotides match TRBD1. V trimming: 6 bases; J trimming: 2 bases; junction bases outside the gene matches: 5. The length of the CDR3 is 14 residues. CDR3 sequence (DNA): TGTGCCAGCAGAGGGACAGGGAAAACCTACGAGCAGTACTTC. It translates to CASRGTGKTYEQYF.

V usage is TRBV5-1 and J usage is TRBJ2-2; D assignment may be TRBD1 or TRBD2 (7 bases each). Germline CDR1 and CDR2: SGHRS and YFSETQ. V shed 5 bases and J shed 4 bases, with 15 bases lying between them. The CDR3 consists of 15 residues. CDR3 nucleotides: TGCGCCAGCAGGGGACAGCGGGACGGCACCGGGGAGCTGTTTTTT. It is translated as CASRGQRDGTGELFF.

This clonotype was recorded a few times. The J gene is TRBJ2-5, the V gene TRBV5-6; maybe TRBD2 (7 bases). Germline V gene sequence: CDR1 SGHDT, CDR2 YYEEEE. The CDR3 runs to 16 residues. Trimming removed 0 bases at V and 4 bases at J, with 16 bases between. CDR3 loop: CASSLGGRGLGETQYF. CDR3 nucleotide sequence: TGTGCCAGCAGCTTGGGAGGGCGGGGGCTCGGAGAGACCCAGTACTTC.